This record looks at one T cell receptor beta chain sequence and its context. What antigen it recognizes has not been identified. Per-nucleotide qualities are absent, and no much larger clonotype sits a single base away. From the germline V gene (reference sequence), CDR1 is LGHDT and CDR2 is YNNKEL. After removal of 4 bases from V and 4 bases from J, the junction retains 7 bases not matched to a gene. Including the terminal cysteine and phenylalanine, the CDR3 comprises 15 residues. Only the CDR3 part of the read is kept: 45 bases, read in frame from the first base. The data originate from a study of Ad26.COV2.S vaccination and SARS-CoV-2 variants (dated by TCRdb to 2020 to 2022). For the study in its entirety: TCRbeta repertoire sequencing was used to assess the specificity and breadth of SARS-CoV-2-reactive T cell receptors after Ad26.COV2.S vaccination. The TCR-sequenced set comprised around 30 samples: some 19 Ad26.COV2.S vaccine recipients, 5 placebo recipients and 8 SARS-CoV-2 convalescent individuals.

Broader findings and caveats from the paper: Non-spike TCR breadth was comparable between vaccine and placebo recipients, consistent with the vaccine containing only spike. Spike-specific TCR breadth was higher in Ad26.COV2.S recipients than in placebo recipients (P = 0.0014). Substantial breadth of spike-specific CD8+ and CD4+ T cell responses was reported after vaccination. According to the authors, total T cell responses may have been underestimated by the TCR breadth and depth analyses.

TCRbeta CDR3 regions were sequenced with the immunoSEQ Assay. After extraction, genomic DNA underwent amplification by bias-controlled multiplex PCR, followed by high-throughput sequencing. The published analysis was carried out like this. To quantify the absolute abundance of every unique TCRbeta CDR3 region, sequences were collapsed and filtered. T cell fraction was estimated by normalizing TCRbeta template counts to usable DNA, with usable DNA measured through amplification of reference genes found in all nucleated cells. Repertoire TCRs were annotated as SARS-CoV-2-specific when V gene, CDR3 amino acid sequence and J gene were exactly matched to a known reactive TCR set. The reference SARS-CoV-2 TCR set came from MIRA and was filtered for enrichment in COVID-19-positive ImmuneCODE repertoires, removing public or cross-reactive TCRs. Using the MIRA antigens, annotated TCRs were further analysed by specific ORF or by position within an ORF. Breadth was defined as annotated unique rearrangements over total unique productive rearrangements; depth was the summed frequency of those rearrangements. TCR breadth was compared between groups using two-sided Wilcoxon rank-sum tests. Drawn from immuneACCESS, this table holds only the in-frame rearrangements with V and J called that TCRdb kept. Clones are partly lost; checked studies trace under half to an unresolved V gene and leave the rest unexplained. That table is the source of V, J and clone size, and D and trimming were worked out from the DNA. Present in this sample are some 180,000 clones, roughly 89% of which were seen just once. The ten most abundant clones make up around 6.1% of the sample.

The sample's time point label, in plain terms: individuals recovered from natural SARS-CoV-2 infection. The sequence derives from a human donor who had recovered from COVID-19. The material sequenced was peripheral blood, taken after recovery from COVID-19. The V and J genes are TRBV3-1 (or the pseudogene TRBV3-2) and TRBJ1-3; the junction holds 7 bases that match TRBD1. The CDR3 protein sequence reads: CASSRPGTDGNTIYF. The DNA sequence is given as TGTGCCAGCAGCCGCCCCGGGACAGACGGAAACACCATATATTTT.